The 18 T cell receptor beta chains reported below all come from one sample, sequenced in a study of blood T cells in healthy people across ages. A second PCR, run for about 6 to 12 cycles, used a sample-barcoded 5' primer plus a J-beta primer mix. TCRdb used MiXCR to reprocess the 5' RACE reads, holding one entry per CDR3 protein. In the table there are 780,000 or so distinct CDR3 sequences, 20% to 25% of which are singletons. This same sample was also taken into another study, of T cells of mothers and their children.

Sequencing input: blood. Receptor source: a boy aged 10-17 years in good health.

The rearrangement uses TRBV7-2 and TRBJ2-1; 9 bases fit TRBD2. CDR1 and CDR2 from the germline V gene are SGHTA and FQGNSA. Trimming removed 0 bases from V and 5 bases from J; junction bases left unmatched: 11. CDR3 size: 18 residues. This chain's CDR3 is CASSLAHQWTSVNNEQFF. CDR3 DNA sequence: TGTGCCAGCAGCTTAGCGCATCAATGGACTAGCGTCAACAATGAGCAGTTCTTC.

This clonotype was detected many times. V usage is TRBV25-1 and J usage is TRBJ2-7, with D maybe TRBD2 (6 bases). The ends were cut back, 4 bases at V and 0 bases at J, with 13 bases in the middle. The CDR3 totals 15 residues. CDR1 and CDR2 from the germline V gene are MGHDK and SYGVNS. CDR3 region: CASSARDSYSYEQYF. CDR3 nucleotide sequence: TGTGCCAGCAGTGCCCGGGACTCCTACTCCTACGAGCAGTACTTC.

Many counts were recorded for this clonotype. The CDR3 reads CSARWDSYEQYF. CDR3 DNA: TGCAGTGCTAGGTGGGATAGCTACGAGCAGTACTTC. The chain carries TRBV20-1 and TRBJ2-7; unclear D gene. Trimming took 3 bases from V and 3 from J, leaving 9 bases between them. CDR3 length: 12 amino acids. Germline values: CDR1 DFQATT, CDR2 SNEGSKA (reference sequence).

Of note for this clonotype: Being one base from a much bigger clone, this may be a read error. V is TRBV7-9 and J is TRBJ2-1, with no clear D. The CDR3 covers 16 residues. Germline V lookup: CDR1 SEHNR, CDR2 FQNEAQ (reference sequence). This CDR3 reads CVSSLDPGRAYNEQFF. The CDR3 region has the DNA TGTGTCAGCAGCTTAGATCCCGGCCGGGCATACAATGAGCAGTTCTTC.

A few counts support this clonotype. V gene TRBV15 combines with J gene TRBJ2-1; the D call may be TRBD1 or TRBD2 (6 bases each). The CDR3 spans 15 residues. The V end was cut by 0 bases, the J end by 7 bases, with 13 bases between. Germline values: CDR1 LNHNV, CDR2 YYDKDF (reference sequence). As DNA, the CDR3 is TGTGCCACCAGCAGAGATTGGGGGGCCGGGAATGAGCAGTTCTTC. Residues: CATSRDWGAGNEQFF.

The gene calls are TRBV7-2 and TRBJ1-4; D may be TRBD1 (6 bases). Germline V gene sequence: CDR1 SGHTA, CDR2 FQGNSA. The CDR3 is 16 amino acids. Trimming left V 1 base short and J 8 bases short, with 17 bases between. The CDR3 coding sequence is TGTGCCAGCAGCTTAGAGTCGGGCAGGGGAGAAGAAAAACTGTTTTTT. Protein: CASSLESGRGEEKLFF.

This clonotype was counted a few times. V and J are TRBV20-1 and TRBJ2-1; the match to TRBD2 covers 10 bases. Trimming at V came to 1 base and at J to 4 bases, leaving 13 bases not matched to a gene. The germline CDR1 and CDR2 sequences are DFQATT and SNEGSKA (reference sequence). CDR3 length: 18 amino acids. This chain's CDR3 is CSARVRSGRAWGYNEQFF. The CDR3 DNA follows: TGCAGTGCTAGAGTGCGAAGCGGGAGGGCCTGGGGGTACAATGAGCAGTTCTTC.

The chain couples TRBV12-3 or TRBV12-4 to TRBJ1-1; no firm D call. The CDR3 is 14 amino acids. V lost 2 bases, J lost 1 base, and 8 bases lay in between. CDR3 nucleotide sequence: TGTGCCAGCAGTTTATCGTTGGGGAACACTGAAGCTTTCTTT. This sequence encodes CASSLSLGNTEAFF.

This clonotype was seen a few times. The DNA of the CDR3 is TGTGCCAGCAGCCTCCTCAATGAGCGGGGGTTCTCCGGGACCCAGTACTTC. Translating gives CASSLLNERGFSGTQYF. The rearrangement links TRBV7-9 to TRBJ2-5; 8 bases match TRBD2. V shed 5 bases, J shed 7 bases, and the junction held 18 bases outside the gene matches. CDR3 length: 17 residues. Germline assignment: CDR1 SEHNR and CDR2 FQNEAQ (reference sequence).

This CDR3 reads CASSKPGPGGEQYF. DNA of the CDR3: TGTGCCAGCAGCAAACCGGGACCCGGGGGGGAGCAGTACTTC. This chain joins TRBV6-5 and TRBJ2-7; 7 nucleotides line up with TRBD2. With V trimmed by 6 bases and J by 7 bases, 12 bases remained unmatched. The CDR3 has 14 amino acids. Germline CDR1 reads MNHEY; CDR2 reads SVGAGI.

This chain links TRBV15 with TRBJ2-7; D not certain. Per germline, CDR1 LNHNV and CDR2 YYDKDF (reference sequence). The V end lost 1 base, the J end lost 6 bases, and 10 bases lay between the germline ends. CDR3 length: 13 amino acids. This CDR3 is CATSRANVGEQYF. The CDR3 DNA reads TGTGCCACCAGCAGAGCCAACGTCGGCGAGCAGTACTTC.

The gene calls are TRBV12-3 or TRBV12-4 and TRBJ2-5, with 11 bases matching TRBD2. This CDR3 spans 17 amino acids. Unmatched junction bases numbered 9, after V lost 6 bases and J lost 0 bases. The CDR3: CASSLRLAGQYQETQYF. The CDR3 coding sequence is TGTGCCAGCAGCCTAAGACTAGCGGGACAGTACCAAGAGACCCAGTACTTC.

V and J are TRBV7-2 and TRBJ1-1; maybe TRBD1 (5 bases). Trimming took 4 bases from V and 9 from J, leaving 9 bases between them. The V gene's germline CDR1 is SGHTA and CDR2 FQGNSA. This CDR3 spans 11 amino acids. In DNA, the CDR3 is TGTGCCAGCAGCTCAGGGTTTCAAGCTTTCTTT. It specifies CASSSGFQAFF.

The CDR3 here is CASSRTGIESYEQYF. CDR3 bases: TGTGCCAGCAGCAGAACAGGGATTGAGTCCTACGAGCAGTACTTC. V is TRBV11-2 and J is TRBJ2-7; perhaps TRBD1 as D (6 bases). Trimming took off 5 bases at V and 1 base at J, with 15 bases between the two ends. The CDR3 is made up of 15 amino acids. From germline, CDR1 is SGHAT and CDR2 FQNNGV.

The gene calls are TRBV18 and TRBJ2-3, with 10 positions matching TRBD2. Germline-derived CDR1 and CDR2 are KGHSH and LQKENI. The CDR3 extends over 18 amino acids. Losses at the gene ends were 6 bases for V and 7 bases for J; bases not matched to a gene: 19. The CDR3 bases are TGTGCCAGCTCGCCGTCGCCCCTCCTAGCGGGAGAGGTGAATACGCAGTATTTT. As protein: CASSPSPLLAGEVNTQYF.

The chain carries TRBV15 and TRBJ2-2, with a possible D match to TRBD1 (6 bases). The germline gives CDR1 LNHNV, CDR2 YYDKDF (reference sequence). The CDR3 has 16 residues. Trimming pared 3 bases from V and 3 bases from J, leaving 14 bases between. The chain's CDR3 is CATSSQGQRHTGELFF. The CDR3 DNA reads TGTGCCACCAGCAGCCAAGGACAGAGGCACACCGGGGAGCTGTTTTTT.

This clonotype was observed many times. The chain joins TRBV7-8 to TRBJ2-1; D not resolved. V lost 2 bases and J 10 bases, leaving 6 bases between the germline ends. The CDR3 spans 11 residues. Germline V lookup: CDR1 SGHVS, CDR2 FQNEAQ. CDR3: CASSLSGEQFF. The CDR3 coding sequence is TGTGCCAGCAGCTTATCCGGGGAGCAGTTCTTC.

The sample holds a few counts of this clonotype. The V call is TRBV28, the J call TRBJ2-1; D is uncertain. Germline V gives CDR1 MDHEN, CDR2 SYDVKM. This CDR3 region has 15 residues. The V end was cut by 7 bases, the J end by 4 bases, with 17 bases between. The CDR3 DNA is TGTGCCAGCAAGGCTGCTAAAAACCGATACAATGAGCAGTTCTTC. It specifies CASKAAKNRYNEQFF.